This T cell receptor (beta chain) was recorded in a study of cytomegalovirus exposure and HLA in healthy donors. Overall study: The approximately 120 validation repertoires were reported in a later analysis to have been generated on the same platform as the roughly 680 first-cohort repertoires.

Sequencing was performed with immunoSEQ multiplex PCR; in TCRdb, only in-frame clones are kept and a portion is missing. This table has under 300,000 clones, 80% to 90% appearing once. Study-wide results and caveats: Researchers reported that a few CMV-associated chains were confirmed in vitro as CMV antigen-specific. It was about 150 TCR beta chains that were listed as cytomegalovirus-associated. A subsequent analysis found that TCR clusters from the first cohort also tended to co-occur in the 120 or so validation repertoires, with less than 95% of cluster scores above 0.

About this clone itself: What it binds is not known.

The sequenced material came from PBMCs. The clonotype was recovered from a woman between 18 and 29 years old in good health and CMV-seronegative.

The CDR3 DNA follows: TGTGCCAGCAGGCCGGACAGGAGCTCCTATAATTCACCCCTCCACTTT. It translates to CASRPDRSSYNSPLHF. The chain carries TRBV5-4 and TRBJ1-6; TRBD1 agrees at 7 bases. There are 16 residues in the CDR3. V lost 5 bases and J lost 0; bases outside the gene matches: 5. Germline V gene lookup returns CDR1 SGHNT and CDR2 YYREEE (reference sequence).